The 32 T cell receptor beta chains in this list originate from one sample, sequenced in a study of T cells in Graves' hyperthyroidism and ophthalmopathy. Amplification targeted TCR beta CDR3 regions from RNA transcripts. The HTBI set primed first-round TCR CDR3 RT-PCR. TCRdb redid the calling of the multiplex PCR reads with MiXCR, one entry per CDR3 protein. The data show hundreds of thousands of distinct CDR3 sequences, with approximately 14% seen just once and about 7.7% held by the top ten. Specimen: blood. These receptors all stem from a woman aged 18-29 years with Graves' hyperthyroidism.

At least ten counts were recorded for this clonotype. This chain links TRBV12-3 or TRBV12-4 with TRBJ2-5; perhaps TRBD2 as D (7 bases). The CDR3 length is 16 residues. The germline V and J ends were trimmed by 6 bases and 2 bases, with 19 bases remaining between them. CDR3 nucleotide sequence: TGTGCCAGCAGAAAGGCGGGGGCGGTAGGGCAAGAGACCCAGTACTTC. It codes for CASRKAGAVGQETQYF.

This clonotype was recorded at least ten times. The chain joins TRBV7-3 to TRBJ2-1; D perhaps matches TRBD2 (6 bases). V lost 2 bases and J lost 2, with 10 bases in between. The CDR3 covers 15 residues. The germline V gene encodes CDR1 SGHTA and CDR2 FQGTGA. DNA for the CDR3: TGTGCCAGCAGCTTAGCCGGGAGCCCCTACAATGAGCAGTTCTTC. It specifies CASSLAGSPYNEQFF. The complete variable domain, with remaining parts taken from reference TRBV7-3 and TRBJ2-1, reads GAGVSQTPSNKVTEKGKYVELRCDPISGHTALYWYRQSLGQGPEFLIYFQGTGAADDSGLPNDRFFAVRPEGSVSTLKIQRTERGDSAVYLCASSLAGSPYNEQFFGPGTRLTVL.

This clonotype occurred many times. The chain has TRBV28 and TRBJ1-5; unclear D gene. V was trimmed by 2 bases and J by 2 bases, leaving 10 bases between them. This CDR3 has 15 residues. The germline CDR1 and CDR2 sequences are MDHEN and SYDVKM. This CDR3 reads CASSLIFGGNQPQHF. In DNA form, the CDR3 reads TGTGCCAGCAGTTTAATCTTCGGCGGCAATCAGCCCCAGCATTTT. The variable domain in full, with the rest retrieved from reference TRBV28 and TRBJ1-5, is DVKVTQSSRYLVKRTGEKVFLECVQDMDHENMFWYRQDPGLGLRLIYFSYDVKMKEKGDIPEGYSVSREKKERFSLILESASTNQTSMYLCASSLIFGGNQPQHFGDGTRLSIL.

The chain links TRBV20-1 to TRBJ1-2; D may be TRBD1 (6 bases). Per the germline V gene, CDR1 is DFQATT and CDR2 is SNEGSKA (reference sequence). Between the trimmed V and J ends, which lost 6 bases and 4 bases, there was a span of 15 bases. This CDR3 has 13 amino acids. The CDR3 sequence is CSASRQETYGYTF. The DNA for the CDR3 is TGCAGTGCCAGCCGACAGGAGACCTATGGCTACACCTTC.

This chain links TRBV12-3 or TRBV12-4 with TRBJ1-1; D uncertain. This CDR3 spans 11 amino acids. Trimming removed 7 bases from V and 7 bases from J, with 10 bases in between. CDR3 protein: CASTLGREAFF. CDR3 in DNA: TGTGCCAGCACCTTGGGCCGTGAAGCTTTCTTT.

In this sample, this clonotype turned up many times. This rearrangement joins TRBV12-3 or TRBV12-4 to TRBJ2-7, with 10 bases lining up with TRBD1. CDR3 size: 13 residues. J gave up 6 bases and V 3 bases, and 2 bases lay outside the gene matches. CDR3 protein: CASSLDRGTEQYF. The CDR3 DNA follows: TGTGCCAGCAGTTTGGACAGGGGGACCGAGCAGTACTTC.

Comment on this clonotype: Its ends do not fully match the called genes, so a read error is possible. The chain couples TRBV11-2 to TRBJ2-2; 10 positions match TRBD2. The length of the CDR3 is 16 residues. The germline CDR1 and CDR2 sequences are SGHAT and FQNNGV. Written as DNA, the CDR3 is TGTGCCAGCAGCGGGAGCGGGGGGGCCTATCTCGGGGAGCTGCTTTTT. Encoded protein: CASSGSGGAYLGELLF.

This clonotype has only a few counts. CDR3 in amino acids: CASRETSGGPHEQFF. The CDR3 DNA follows: TGTGCCAGCAGGGAAACTAGCGGGGGGCCCCATGAGCAGTTCTTC. This chain links TRBV3-1 with TRBJ2-1; 12 nucleotides agree with TRBD2. The germline gives CDR1 LGHDT, CDR2 YNNKEL (reference sequence). CDR3 size: 15 residues. Trimming at V came to 6 bases and at J to 8 bases, leaving 8 bases not matched to a gene.

This clonotype was counted at least ten times. J is TRBJ1-3 and V is TRBV12-3 or TRBV12-4; TRBD1 is a possible D gene (5 bases). This CDR3 contains 14 residues. Deletions cut 4 bases from V and 0 bases from J, with 7 bases between. The CDR3 loop is CASSSGPSGNTIYF. In DNA form, the CDR3 reads TGTGCCAGCAGTTCAGGGCCCTCTGGAAACACCATATATTTT.

Many counts were recorded for this clonotype. The rearrangement joins TRBV28 to TRBJ2-7, with a weak D call TRBD2 (7 bases). CDR3 length equals 15 residues. Germline V gene lookup returns CDR1 MDHEN and CDR2 SYDVKM. With 11 bases removed from V and 4 bases from J, the gap between germline ends came to 24 bases. The CDR3 region is CAAPPGRGGDYEQYF. In nucleotides, the CDR3 is TGTGCCGCACCCCCGGGGAGAGGGGGGGATTACGAGCAGTACTTC.

This clonotype has ten or more counts. The genes are TRBV7-2 and TRBJ1-2, with 9 bases aligning to TRBD1. CDR1 is SGHTA, CDR2 FQGNSA, per germline. This CDR3 is 15 amino acids long. The junction had 5 bases not matched to a gene; V was cut back by 4 bases and J by 2 bases. The CDR3 bases are TGTGCCAGCAGCTCAAGGGACAGGGCCAACTATGGCTACACCTTC. It specifies CASSSRDRANYGYTF.

This clonotype was recorded many times. Being one base from a much bigger clone, this may be a read error. This chain links TRBV6-1 with TRBJ2-7; 8 nucleotides match TRBD1. CDR3 size: 14 residues. V gave up 6 bases and J gave up 1 base; unmatched junction bases: 5. Germline V gives CDR1 MNHNS, CDR2 SASEGT. The CDR3, as DNA: TGTGCCAGCAGGGTCCGGGACAGGTCCTACGAGCAGTACTTC. It specifies CASRVRDRSYEQYF.

This clonotype was counted ten times or more. This sequence joins TRBV12-5 and TRBJ2-3, with D unclear. The CDR3 runs 13 residues. The ends were cut back, 6 bases at V and 4 bases at J, with 11 bases in the middle. Germline V gives CDR1 LGHNT, CDR2 FRNRAP. This CDR3 reads CASGPFGADTQYF. CDR3 DNA: TGTGCTAGTGGACCGTTCGGCGCAGATACGCAGTATTTT.

The rearrangement uses TRBV19 and TRBJ1-6; 9 bases fit TRBD1. CDR3 length: 15 amino acids. The V gene's germline CDR1 is LNHDA and CDR2 SQIVND (reference sequence). Trimming cost V 3 bases and J 8 bases; bases outside gene matches: 5. The CDR3 region has the DNA TGTGCCAGTAGTATGGGGACAGGGCTGGATTCACCCCTCCACTTT. It translates to CASSMGTGLDSPLHF. Combining the CDR3 with reference TRBV19 and TRBJ1-6 gives the whole variable domain DGGITQSPKYLFRKEGQNVTLSCEQNLNHDAMYWYRQDPGQGLRLIYYSQIVNDFQKGDIAEGYSVSREKKESFPLTVTSAQKNPTAFYLCASSMGTGLDSPLHFGNGTRLTVT.

This sequence joins TRBV19 and TRBJ2-7; 7 nucleotides line up with TRBD2. Germline V gene data show CDR1 as LNHDA and CDR2 as SQIVND (reference sequence). Trimming cost V 3 bases and J 5 bases; bases outside gene matches: 1. The CDR3 sequence is 12 residues long. The CDR3 sequence: CASSMGGNEQYF. In nucleotides, the CDR3 is TGTGCCAGTAGTATGGGGGGGAACGAGCAGTACTTC.

This clonotype was counted at least ten times. The chain recombines TRBV6-2 or TRBV6-3 with TRBJ1-5; perhaps TRBD1 as D (5 bases). The V end lost 2 bases, the J end lost 7 bases, and 21 bases lay between the germline ends. CDR3 size: 17 residues. Germline V gene sequence: CDR1 MNHEY, CDR2 SVGEGT. The CDR3 loop is CASSYMFRDRGDQPQHF. CDR3 nucleotides: TGTGCCAGCAGTTACATGTTCCGTGACAGAGGGGACCAGCCCCAGCATTTT.

This clonotype was observed many times. The rearrangement uses TRBV6-1 and TRBJ1-3; the D gene is possibly TRBD1 (6 bases). The germline V and J ends were trimmed by 4 bases and 9 bases, with 25 bases remaining between them. CDR1 is MNHNS, CDR2 SASEGT, per germline. The CDR3 runs to 17 residues. This CDR3 is CASSVVRGAVGSATIYF. In DNA, the CDR3 is TGTGCCAGCAGTGTCGTTCGGGGGGCGGTTGGTTCTGCCACCATATATTTT.

This clonotype was observed at least ten times. CDR3 sequence reads: CASSLELAELNEQFF. The CDR3 nucleotides read TGTGCCAGCAGCTTAGAACTAGCGGAGCTCAATGAGCAGTTCTTC. V gene TRBV11-2 combines with J gene TRBJ2-1; 8 positions match TRBD2. From germline, CDR1 is SGHAT and CDR2 FQNNGV. CDR3 length equals 15 residues. The junction had 4 bases not matched to a gene; V was cut back by 0 bases and J by 6 bases.

This clonotype occurred many times. The rearrangement uses TRBV5-1 and TRBJ1-5; D uncertain. The CDR3 runs to 13 residues. Germline V gives CDR1 SGHRS, CDR2 YFSETQ. Trimming left V 2 bases short and J 8 bases short, with 11 bases between. In DNA, the CDR3 is TGCGCCAGCAGCTTCAGTGGGCACGAGCCCCAGCATTTT. Translation gives CASSFSGHEPQHF.

This clonotype showed up many times. The chain carries TRBV5-1 and TRBJ1-2, with D hard to call. CDR3 length equals 13 residues. Germline V gives CDR1 SGHRS, CDR2 YFSETQ. Trimming removed 0 bases from V and 0 bases from J, with 3 bases in between. CDR3 nucleotide sequence: TGCGCCAGCAGCTTGGGTCCTAACTATGGCTACACCTTC. It specifies CASSLGPNYGYTF.

The rearrangement uses TRBV7-2 and TRBJ1-2; possibly TRBD1 for D (6 bases). The CDR3 is made up of 17 amino acids. The V end was cut by 3 bases, the J end by 3 bases, with 20 bases between. Germline CDR1 SGHTA, CDR2 FQGNSA. CDR3 sequence reads: CASSFRATGISHYGYTF. For the CDR3, the DNA is TGTGCCAGCAGCTTTCGGGCAACAGGGATCTCGCACTATGGCTACACCTTC. Complete variable domain (other parts from reference TRBV7-2 and TRBJ1-2): GAGVSQSPSNKVTEKGKDVELRCDPISGHTALYWYRQSLGQGLEFLIYFQGNSAPDKSGLPSDRFSAERTGGSVSTLTIQRTQQEDSAVYLCASSFRATGISHYGYTFGSGTRLTVV.

This clonotype came up many times. V and J are TRBV27 and TRBJ2-7; 7 nucleotides align to TRBD2. The germline V gene encodes CDR1 MNHEY and CDR2 SMNVEV (reference sequence). Trimming took 3 bases from V and 5 from J; bases not matched to a gene: 4. This CDR3 has 13 amino acids. The CDR3 region has the DNA TGTGCCAGCAGTTTGACTAGCCCCCACGAGCAGTACTTC. It specifies CASSLTSPHEQYF.

This clonotype has a count of ten or more. The junction does not match germline at one end; this may be a read error. The J gene is TRBJ1-5, the V gene TRBV6-1; D is perhaps TRBD1 (5 bases). Germline CDR1 MNHNS, CDR2 SASEGT. The CDR3 is 14 amino acids. The chain's CDR3 is CASREQGGGQPQHF. CDR3 DNA sequence: TGTGCCAGCCGTGAGCAGGGAGGCGGACAGCCCCAGCATTTT.

Only a few counts were recorded for this clonotype. This sequence joins TRBV6-2 or TRBV6-3 and TRBJ2-4; 8 bases fit TRBD2. Losses at the gene ends were 9 bases for V and 7 bases for J; bases not matched to a gene: 11. Germline V gives CDR1 MNHEY, CDR2 SVGEGT. The CDR3 runs 14 residues. The CDR3 here is CASRNGGAENIQYF. As DNA, the CDR3 is TGTGCCAGTCGGAACGGGGGGGCGGAGAACATTCAGTACTTC.

This clonotype was counted only a few times. The chain uses TRBV6-5 and TRBJ1-3; 7 positions agree with TRBD1. Germline CDR1 MNHEY, CDR2 SVGAGI. The CDR3 has 16 residues. V was clipped by 4 bases and J by 2 bases; unmatched bases: 8. CDR3 protein: CASSSRADRAGNTIYF. CDR3 sequence (DNA): TGTGCCAGCAGTTCCCGCGCCGACAGGGCTGGAAACACCATATATTTT.

This clonotype came up a few times. The chain has TRBV6-2 or TRBV6-3 and TRBJ2-1, with TRBD2 matching over 10 bases. The CDR3 is made up of 16 amino acids. CDR1 is MNHEY, CDR2 SVGEGT, per germline. V lost 0 bases, J lost 4 bases, and 3 bases stayed unmatched. Written as DNA, the CDR3 is TGTGCCAGCAGTTACTCTAGCGGGGGGCCATACAATGAGCAGTTCTTC. Protein sequence: CASSYSSGGPYNEQFF.

This clonotype was observed many times. Written as DNA, the CDR3 is TGTGCCAGCACCCCCGTAGGCCCCTATGGCTACACCTTC. Translating gives CASTPVGPYGYTF. The V and J genes are TRBV6-1 and TRBJ1-2, with D unclear. CDR3 length: 13 residues. V lost 7 bases, J lost 4 bases, and 13 bases lay in between. Per germline, CDR1 MNHNS and CDR2 SASEGT.

The rearrangement uses TRBV20-1 and TRBJ2-7; 10 bases line up with TRBD1. The germline gives CDR1 DFQATT, CDR2 SNEGSKA (reference sequence). CDR3 size: 16 residues. The trim removed 3 bases at V and 7 bases at J, leaving 15 bases unmatched. The DNA for the CDR3 is TGCAGTGCTAGTTTCGGTGGGACAGGGGCGGTCGGGGAGCAGTACTTC. Amino acid sequence: CSASFGGTGAVGEQYF.

At least ten counts were recorded for this clonotype. The CDR3 sequence is CSAPGTSGGSLREQYF. Written as DNA, the CDR3 is TGCAGTGCTCCCGGGACTAGCGGGGGGTCCCTGCGCGAGCAGTACTTC. The V and J genes are TRBV20-1 and TRBJ2-7; 15 bases are shared with TRBD2. Trimming took 5 bases from V and 6 from J; bases not matched to a gene: 11. CDR1 is DFQATT, CDR2 SNEGSKA, per germline (reference sequence). CDR3 length equals 16 residues.

This clonotype was counted a single time. The rearrangement links TRBV28 to TRBJ2-5; D is uncertain. Deletions cut 1 base from V and 5 bases from J, with 14 bases between. The length of the CDR3 is 15 residues. Germline V gene lookup returns CDR1 MDHEN and CDR2 SYDVKM. CDR3 protein: CASSLFGGPKETQYF. The CDR3 DNA sequence: TGTGCCAGCAGTTTATTTGGTGGTCCCAAGGAGACCCAGTACTTC.

The chain uses TRBV7-9 and TRBJ1-4; D is ambiguous. Germline lookup yields CDR1 SEHNR and CDR2 FQNEAQ (reference sequence). V dropped 2 bases and J dropped 6 bases, with 10 bases sitting between them. The CDR3 covers 14 residues. CDR3 in amino acids: CASSLMSTDEKLFF. The CDR3 DNA sequence: TGTGCCAGCAGCTTAATGAGCACGGATGAAAAACTGTTTTTT. The whole variable domain, remainder taken from reference TRBV7-9 and TRBJ1-4, is DTGVSQNPRHKITKRGQNVTFRCDPISEHNRLYWYRQTLGQGPEFLTYFQNEAQLEKSRLLSDRFSAERPKGSFSTLEIQRTEQGDSAMYLCASSLMSTDEKLFFGSGTQLSVL.

In its sample, this clonotype was seen many times. J is TRBJ2-2 and V is TRBV7-8, with no clear D. This CDR3 has 16 residues. CDR1 is SGHVS and CDR2 is FQNEAQ in the germline V gene. V shed 5 bases and J shed 2 bases, with 15 bases lying between them. In DNA form, the CDR3 reads TGTGCCAGCAGCACCCGACGGCCAATTAACACCGGGGAGCTGTTTTTT. It yields the protein CASSTRRPINTGELFF.